This T cell receptor beta chain was recovered during a study of shared T cell receptors in the human thymus. TCRdb's table, derived via immunoSEQ multiplex PCR, lists solely in-frame clones and lacks some. Of approximately 660,000 clones in the sample, roughly 90% were seen once. The CDR3 has 15 amino acids. Trimming shortened V by 1 base and J by 1 base, and 11 bases separated the two germline ends. Germline CDR1 SGHDT, CDR2 YYEEEE. About this clone itself: Other DNA sequences from this sample encode an identical CDR3 as well.

These data were likewise used in another study, on human thymus T cells. That study adds: Infants, healthy and Finnish, who were having corrective surgery for congenital heart defects served as donors. Thymic tissue was derived from resections collected during corrective heart surgery.

The clonotype was recovered from a boy in the first two years of life with a congenital heart defect. Sequencing was done on a sample of thymocytes. This chain links TRBV5-6 with TRBJ1-1, with D perhaps matching TRBD1 (5 bases). In nucleotides, the CDR3 is TGTGCCAGCAGCTTGAAAACCGGACAGAACACTGAAGCTTTCTTT. Protein sequence: CASSLKTGQNTEAFF.